The entry below gives a single TCR beta chain sequence along with its context. The data originate from a study of low-dose radiotherapy and immunotherapy resistance in tumors. Study context: The fractionation for Cohort 1 was 0.5 Gy per fraction every 2 weeks, totaling 6.5 Gy.

TRAV- and TRBV-specific primers were used for first-strand cDNA, which covered alpha and beta chains. TCR amplification used about 18 PCR cycles, a constant-region primer and a V-primer adapter. TCRdb passed the reads through MiXCR, listing each CDR3 protein once. The sample consists of some 88,000 distinct CDR3 sequences, under 10% of them appearing once. Time point of the sample: before trial treatment. As their treatment, donors received nivolumab, ipilimumab, aspirin, low-dose cyclophosphamide and low-dose radiotherapy. The sample consisted of PBMCs, taken before treatment. The clonotype comes from a male donor with prostate cancer.

CDR3 protein: CASSLDGLAGVQEYF. The CDR3 DNA follows: TGTGCCAGCAGCTTGGATGGACTAGCGGGAGTTCAAGAGTACTTC. The chain is built from TRBV11-1 and TRBJ2-7; 13 nucleotides agree with TRBD2. Germline V lookup: CDR1 SGHAT, CDR2 FQDESV (reference sequence). The CDR3 length is 15 residues. J was trimmed by 11 bases and V by 3 bases; bases with no gene match: 10.